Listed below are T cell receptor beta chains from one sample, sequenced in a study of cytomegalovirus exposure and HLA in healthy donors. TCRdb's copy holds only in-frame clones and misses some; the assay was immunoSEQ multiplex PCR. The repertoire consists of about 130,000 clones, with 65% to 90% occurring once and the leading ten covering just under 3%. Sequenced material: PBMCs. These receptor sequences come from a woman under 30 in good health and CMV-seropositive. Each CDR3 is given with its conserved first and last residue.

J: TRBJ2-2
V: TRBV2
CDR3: CASRESLAGGAQTELFF

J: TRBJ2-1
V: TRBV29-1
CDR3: CSLGQTYNEQFF

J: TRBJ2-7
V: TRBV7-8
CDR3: CASSLASFGVDEQYF

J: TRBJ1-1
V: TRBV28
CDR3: CASSPWDRGREGTEAFF

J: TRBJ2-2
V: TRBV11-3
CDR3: CASSPGDSGELFF

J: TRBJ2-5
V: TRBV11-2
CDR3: CASSSPASGQETQYF

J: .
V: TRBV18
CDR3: CASSPRSMIEQYF

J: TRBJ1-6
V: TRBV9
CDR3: CASSLLGSSYNSPLHF

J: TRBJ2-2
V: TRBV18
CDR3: CASSTSGGAETGELFF

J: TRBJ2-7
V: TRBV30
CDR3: CAWSPGVSYEQYF

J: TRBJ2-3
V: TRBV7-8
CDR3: CASSLWRPTDTQYF

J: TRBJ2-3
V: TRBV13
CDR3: CASSFGQGTDTQYF

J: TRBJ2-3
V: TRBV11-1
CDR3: CASSRQLAGDSDTQYF

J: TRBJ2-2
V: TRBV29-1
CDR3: CSVQLVSPTGELFF

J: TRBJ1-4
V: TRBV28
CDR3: CASSIADATNEKLFF

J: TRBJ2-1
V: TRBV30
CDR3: CAWSGAAYNEQFF

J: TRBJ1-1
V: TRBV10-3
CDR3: CAISEGTANTEAFF

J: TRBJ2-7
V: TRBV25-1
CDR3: CASSDRGVGEQYF

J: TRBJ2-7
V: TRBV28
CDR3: CASSETGLSYEQYF

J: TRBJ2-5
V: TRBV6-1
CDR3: CASSEVGINHETQYF

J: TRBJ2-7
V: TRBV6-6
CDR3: CASSPRAVYEQYF

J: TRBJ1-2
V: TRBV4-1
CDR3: CASSQAQGKGYTF

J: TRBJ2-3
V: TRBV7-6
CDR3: CASTDGQGGDTQYF

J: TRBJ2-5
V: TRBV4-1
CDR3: CASRDGVWRGGQETQYF

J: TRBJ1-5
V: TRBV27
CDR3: CASSSTGTAQHF

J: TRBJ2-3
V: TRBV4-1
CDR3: CASSQVGAGADTQYF

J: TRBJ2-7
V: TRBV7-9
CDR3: CSSSSGLQGLVYEQYF

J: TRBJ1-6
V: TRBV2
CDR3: CASSETGGRNNSPLHF

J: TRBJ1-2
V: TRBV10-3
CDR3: CAISEYEDSRYGYTF

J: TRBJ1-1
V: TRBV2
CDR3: CASSEAASGDTEAFF

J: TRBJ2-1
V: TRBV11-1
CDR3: CASSLASGGAAKRENEQFF

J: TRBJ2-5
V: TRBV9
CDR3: CASSRRQGGETQYF

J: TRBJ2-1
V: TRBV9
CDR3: CASSLRHKPYNEQFF

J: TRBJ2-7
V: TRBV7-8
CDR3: CASSLGGGFTYEQYF

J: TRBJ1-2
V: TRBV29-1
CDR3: CSVTGLDYGYTF

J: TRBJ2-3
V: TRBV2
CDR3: CASSEEGVGDTQYF

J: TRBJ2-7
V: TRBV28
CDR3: CASSFPPGLAGTYYEQYF

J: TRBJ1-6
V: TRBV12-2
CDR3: CASRLAGIYSPLHF

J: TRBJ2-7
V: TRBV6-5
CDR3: CASHTYKGEQYF